This is a list of T cell receptor beta chains from one sample in a study of neoadjuvant nivolumab and ipilimumab in lung cancer. Assay used: immunoSEQ multiplex PCR; TCRdb lists only in-frame clones, some missing. Seen here are about 4,700 clones, 65% to 80% observed once, and the top ten hold 3.3%. Source: normal lung tissue adjacent to the tumor, taken after neoadjuvant nivolumab, alone or with ipilimumab, at or shortly before surgery. The receptors derive from an adult with non-small cell lung cancer. Some clones in this sample may be carry-over from other donors' samples. Both conserved end residues are part of each CDR3. D genes are given only for firm matches. Expanded clones get a size class; other rows say once, few or many, or leave the size out.

>TRBD1|TRBV5-1|TRBJ1-2|.
TGCGCCAGCAGCTGGACTCTGACAGGGAACTATGGCTACACCTTC
CASSWTLTGNYGYTF
>.|TRBV6-5|TRBJ2-2|.
TGTGCCAGTGGGATTTTCGCCGGGGAGCTGTTTTTT
CASGIFAGELFF
>.|TRBV7-9|TRBJ2-7|once
TGTGCCAGCAGCGACAAGGGGCAGGCCCTCGAGCAGTACTTC
CASSDKGQALEQYF
>.|TRBV2|TRBJ2-1|.
TGTGCCAGCACCGTCGACAGGGGCGGGGGCAATGAGCAGTTCTTC
CASTVDRGGGNEQFF
>.|TRBV27|TRBJ1-2|.
TGTGCCAGCAGTTTAATGTTCCCGGGGGCGAGGGAAAATGGCTACACCTTC
CASSLMFPGARENGYTF
>.|TRBV2|TRBJ1-1|.
TGTGCCAGCACCTTAGGGAAGGGAGCTTTCTTT
CASTLGKGAFF
>TRBD2|TRBV5-5|TRBJ2-3|.
TGTGCCAGCAGCTTGGGGCTAGCGGGAGCGGGGGATACGCAGTATTTT
CASSLGLAGAGDTQYF
>TRBD2|TRBV7-2|TRBJ2-7|few
TGTGCCAGCAGCCAATCTTCGACTAGCGGCAAAAAGGAACACTACGAGCAGTACTTC
CASSQSSTSGKKEHYEQYF
>.|TRBV29-1|TRBJ2-3|.
TGCAGCGTTGAAGATGGGGACTATACGCAGTATTTT
CSVEDGDYTQYF
>TRBD2|TRBV29-1|TRBJ2-1|.
TGCAGCGTTGTACTAGCGGTCCCTAAGCAGTTCTTC
CSVVLAVPKQFF
>.|TRBV14|TRBJ2-7|once
TGTGCCAGCAGCCAAGCTACATTTGACGAGCAGTACTTC
CASSQATFDEQYF
>.|TRBV30|TRBJ2-2|.
TGTGCCTGGAGGGGCCTCGTTCCCGGGGAGCTGTTTTTT
CAWRGLVPGELFF
>.|TRBV18|TRBJ1-1|.
TGTGCCAGCTCACCAGCAGGGGTGGACACTGAAGCTTTCTTT
CASSPAGVDTEAFF
>.|TRBV25-1|TRBJ1-2|.
TGTGCCAGCAGTGAATTTGACAGCTTCTATGGCTACACCTTC
CASSEFDSFYGYTF
>.|TRBV19|TRBJ2-1|.
TGTGCCAGTAATCGGCAGGTCTCTAACAATGAGCAGTTCTTC
CASNRQVSNNEQFF
>TRBD1|TRBV9|TRBJ1-4|.
TGTGCCAGCAGCACCGGGACAGGGGGCGGCCACGCAACTAATGAAAAACTGTTTTTT
CASSTGTGGGHATNEKLFF
>.|TRBV29-1|TRBJ2-3|.
TGCAGCGTAGCTGGGTGGGGGATGGATACGCAGTATTTT
CSVAGWGMDTQYF
>.|TRBV5-1|TRBJ2-7|few
TGCGCCAGCAGCTTGGAGCATATCTACGAGCAGTACTTC
CASSLEHIYEQYF
>.|TRBV7-2|TRBJ2-3|.
TGTGCCAGCAGCCCGCTGGCGGGGCTCACAGATACGCAGTATTTT
CASSPLAGLTDTQYF
>.|TRBV14|TRBJ2-1|.
TGTGCCAGCAGCCAAGACCCAGGGCGTAAATTAGCGGCCCTGAGGGGCAATGAGCAGTTCTTC
CASSQDPGRKLAALRGNEQFF
>.|TRBV9|TRBJ1-1|.
TGTGCCAGCAGCGTAGGTTCAGATTCCGCTGAAGCTTTCTTT
CASSVGSDSAEAFF
>TRBD1|TRBV2|TRBJ2-3|.
TGTGCCAGCAGAGGACAGGGGGCAGATACGCAGTATTTT
CASRGQGADTQYF
>TRBD1|TRBV30|TRBJ2-6|.
TGTGCCTGTTTTCCGGGACAGGGGGCGGAGGGGGCCAACGTCCTGACTTTC
CACFPGQGAEGANVLTF
>.|TRBV18|TRBJ2-5|.
TGTGCCAGCTCATTCACTATGAGGGAGACCCAGTACTTC
CASSFTMRETQYF
>.|TRBV20-1|TRBJ2-7|.
TGCAGTGCTAGAGGGGGGTACGAGCAGTACTTC
CSARGGYEQYF
>.|TRBV18|TRBJ1-1|few
TGTGCCAGCTCACCCCTAGATTCCTTCGGCGTGGCTTTCACTGAAGCTTTCTTT
CASSPLDSFGVAFTEAFF
>.|TRBV5-6|TRBJ2-2|.
TGTGCCAGCAGCCAGGATGGGTTCGCGAACACCGGGGAGCTGTTTTTT
CASSQDGFANTGELFF
>TRBD1|TRBV18|TRBJ2-1|.
TGTGCCAGCTCACCTTCGGACAGGTCCTACAATGAGCAGTTCTTC
CASSPSDRSYNEQFF
>TRBD2|TRBV19|TRBJ2-1|.
TGTGCCAGTACCCAACTGGGCGGGGGTGAGCAGTTCTTC
CASTQLGGGEQFF
>TRBD2|TRBV19|TRBJ2-5|.
TGTGCCAGTAGTTTGACTAGCAAAGAGACCCAGTACTTC
CASSLTSKETQYF
>TRBD2|TRBV7-2|TRBJ2-3|few
TGTGCCAGCAGCTTGTACTTATTCCTAGCGGCCACAGATACGCAGTATTTT
CASSLYLFLAATDTQYF
>.|TRBV6-5|TRBJ1-5|.
TGTGCCAGCAGTTACCAGGGGCAGCCCCAGCATTTT
CASSYQGQPQHF
>.|TRBV7-9|TRBJ2-5|.
TGTGCCAGCAGCTTAACGGGAGCCATCGGGGAGACCCAGTACTTC
CASSLTGAIGETQYF
>TRBD1|TRBV5-1|TRBJ1-1|.
TGCGCCAGCAGCACAGGACAGGGGGTCACTGAAGCTTTCTTT
CASSTGQGVTEAFF
>.|TRBV11-3|TRBJ2-2|once
TGTGCCAGCAGCTTACGGGACACTGGAACCGGGGAGCTGTTTTTT
CASSLRDTGTGELFF
>TRBD2|TRBV2|TRBJ2-2|.
TGTGCCAGCAGTTATAGCGGGGGGTTCAGCGGGGAGCTGTTTTTT
CASSYSGGFSGELFF
>.|TRBV29-1|TRBJ2-3|once
TGCAGCGTTTCGGGTCCTCGGGATACGCAGTATTTT
CSVSGPRDTQYF
>.|TRBV5-4|TRBJ2-1|.
TGTGCCAGCAGCATAATTATGGGCAATGAGCAGTTCTTC
CASSIIMGNEQFF
>.|TRBV28|TRBJ2-2|few
TGTGCCAGCAGTTTACCCCAAACCGGGGAGCTGTTTTTT
CASSLPQTGELFF
>.|TRBV11-2|TRBJ1-1|.
TGTGCCAGCAGCCCGGACGTGAACACTGAAGCTTTCTTT
CASSPDVNTEAFF
>.|TRBV2|TRBJ2-3|.
TGTGCCAGCAGCGTGACGGACTCTAGCACAGATACGCAGTATTTT
CASSVTDSSTDTQYF
>TRBD2|TRBV7-9|TRBJ2-3|.
TGTGCCAGCAGCTCTACCGGGACTACCACAGATACGCAGTATTTT
CASSSTGTTTDTQYF
>.|TRBV10-2|TRBJ1-5|.
TGCGCCAGCAGTGAGTCTCCATACAGGGCTCACAATCAGCCCCAGCATTTT
CASSESPYRAHNQPQHF
>TRBD1|TRBV2|TRBJ1-2|.
TGTGCCAGCAGGACGGGACAGGGAGCCGGCTACACCTTC
CASRTGQGAGYTF
>TRBD1|TRBV19|TRBJ2-2|.
TGTGCCAGTAAAACGACGACAGGGGGCACCGGGGAGCTGTTTTTT
CASKTTTGGTGELFF
>TRBD2|TRBV19|TRBJ2-1|.
TGTGCCAGTAGTACTACCCCCGGGGGGACCCACAATGAGCAGTTCTTC
CASSTTPGGTHNEQFF
>.|TRBV19|TRBJ2-1|.
TGTGCCAGTAGTATGGGGGCAGACTCCTACAATGAGCAGTTCTTC
CASSMGADSYNEQFF
>.|TRBV19|TRBJ2-1|.
TGTGCCAGTAGTTGGGGGAGCGGGGAGCAGTTCTTC
CASSWGSGEQFF
>TRBD1|TRBV7-8|TRBJ1-6|.
TGTGCCAGCAGCTTGGGGACAGGGGACTCACCCCTCCACTTT
CASSLGTGDSPLHF
>TRBD1|TRBV6-6|TRBJ1-5|.
TGTGCCAGCAGAAAAGAGTACAGGGGGTATCAGCCCCAGCATTTT
CASRKEYRGYQPQHF
>.|TRBV30|TRBJ1-3|once
TGTGCCTGGACGGGGGCAGATGGAAACACCATATATTTT
CAWTGADGNTIYF
>.|TRBV11-1|TRBJ2-5|.
TGTGCCAGCAGCTTAGCTCAGCCCCAAGAGACCCAGTACTTC
CASSLAQPQETQYF
>.|TRBV5-6|TRBJ2-2|.
TGTGCCAGCAGCGCGACAGGGGAGCTGTTTTTT
CASSATGELFF
>TRBD1|TRBV19|TRBJ2-2|.
TGTGCCAGTAGTTCAACAGGGGGAACCGGGGAGCTGTTTTTT
CASSSTGGTGELFF
>.|TRBV19|TRBJ1-2|.
TGTGCCAGTAGTATAGAAACGGCGAACTATGGCTACACCTTC
CASSIETANYGYTF
>TRBD1|TRBV6-1|TRBJ1-4|few
TGTGCCAGCAGTTCCGGGACAGGTTGGGGAAAACTGTTTTTT
CASSSGTGWGKLFF
>.|TRBV7-9|TRBJ2-1|.
TGTGCCAGCGTAAGTATCGGAGCTGATGAGCAGTTCTTC
CASVSIGADEQFF